This T cell receptor beta chain is from a study of blood T cell repertoires in COVID-19 (dated by TCRdb to the early 2020s). For the wider study: The collaborator samples originated in the United States, Italy and Spain and spanned the acute and convalescent phases of COVID-19. The material from the prospective study consisted of cDNA or gDNA derived from T cells, B-cell-depleted T cells, or PBMCs. The dataset comprised deeply sampled blood TCRbeta repertoires from subjects exposed to, actively infected with, or recovered from COVID-19. The repertoires were released in a freely available public database intended as a resource for research on the immune response to SARS-CoV-2. Samples came from the ongoing ImmuneRACE study (first 160 participants) plus 1,254 subjects from 6 global collaborators. Nearly every sample came with metadata listing a de-identified subject ID, COVID-19 status, age in years and sex. Where HLA class I and class II types were available, the types were taken from metadata supplied by the sample provider, not from assay-based typing. The paper's findings and limits, for the study overall: The quantity of clinical and demographic metadata differed by source and by participant and was supplied without curation.

TCRbeta CDR3 regions were amplified from genomic DNA by means of the immunoSEQ Assay, a bias-controlled multiplex PCR. Per the source publication's procedure: The number of nucleated cells in each sample was estimated by amplification of reference gene primers within the assay. To quantify the absolute abundance of each unique TCRbeta CDR3 rearrangement, sequence reads were collapsed and filtered. For each sample, productive Simpson clonality was calculated as the square root of Simpson's diversity index across productive rearrangements. In its TCRdb copy, this immuneACCESS table keeps in-frame sequences only and misses some clones. Where compared with another copy, unresolved V genes explain less than half of these, and the others have no known cause. V and J calls and clone size are given by that table; D and trimming were obtained from the DNA. This sample is represented by 140,000 or so clones; about four fifths of them were singletons. The leading ten clones occupy around 1.6% of the sample.

This clone was seen only a few times. The target of this receptor is not known. No much larger clone is present one base from it, and per-base qualities are unavailable. Participants in the prospective study were enrolled through a virtual design, were aged about 18 to 90 years, and lived in 24 United States geographic areas. In the prospective study, participants were assigned to cohorts based on the clinical history participants reported in a screening survey and a study questionnaire. Exposed participants were defined as having been in contact with someone with a PCR-confirmed or clinician-diagnosed COVID-19 case within 2 weeks of study entry. Each participant in the prospective study had whole blood, serum and a nasopharyngeal or oropharyngeal swab collected by mobile phlebotomists. Additional blood draws and questionnaires over a 2-month period could optionally be provided by prospective study participants. Before DNA extraction, blood samples from the prospective study were shipped at room temperature or frozen.

From the cysteine up to the phenylalanine, the CDR3 has a length of 12 residues. Only CDR3 DNA is held: 36 bases, read in frame from base 1. In the germline V gene, CDR1 corresponds to MDHEN and CDR2 to SYDVKM. Relative to germline, V is 7 bases shorter and J is 2 bases shorter, with 8 bases between their ends. This chain joins TRBV28 to TRBJ1-1, with no reliable assignment of the D segment. The source of this sequence is a woman between 18 and 29 years old who had been exposed to COVID-19. Sequenced sample: PBMCs or T cells enriched from blood (not recorded which). The CDR3 protein: CASIQYNTEAFF. Here is the DNA: TGTGCCAGCATACAGTATAACACTGAAGCTTTCTTT.